These 24 T cell receptor delta chains came from one sample sequenced in a study of Vδ1+ human thymocytes. Which antigens these TCRs recognize remains unknown. Extracted RNA was reverse transcribed into cDNA. CDR3 amplicons came from multiplex PCR with pooled V-gene forward and constant-region reverse primers. TCRdb re-called the multiplex PCR reads via CATT. This sample yields about 75,000 delta-chain clones, of which around 35% are seen a single time; under 0.3% belongs to the top ten. Study-wide results and caveats: Thymic TRG and TRD repertoires appeared highly polyclonal.

Sequenced input: Vdelta1+ gamma-delta thymocytes from the thymus. The subset here: FACS-sorted CD3+ TCRalphabeta- TCRVdelta1+ TCRVdelta2- thymocytes. These receptors came from a boy younger than two who had congenital heart surgery.

This clone was observed a handful of times. The chain joins TRDV1 to TRDJ1; D not certain. There are 18 residues in the CDR3. The germline V and J ends were trimmed by 0 bases and 5 bases, with 22 bases remaining between them. CDR1 is TSWWSYY and CDR2 is QGS in the germline V gene. CDR3 protein: CALGELRLLLYLQDKLIF. The CDR3 DNA follows: TGTGCTCTTGGGGAACTTCGCCTTTTGCTTTACCTCCAGGATAAACTCATCTTT.

The rearrangement joins TRDV1 to TRDJ1, with D possibly TRDD2 on 6 matching bases. The CDR3 is 18 residues long. V was clipped by 3 bases and J by 1 base, with 21 bases between them. Germline V gene data show CDR1 as TSWWSYY and CDR2 as QGS. The CDR3 DNA follows: TGTGCTCTTGGGGAGGGCCTTCCCCCCTCTAGGCGCACCGATAAACTCATCTTT. Translated: CALGEGLPPSRRTDKLIF.

About this clone itself: The junction departs from the called germline gene at one end, perhaps through a read error. The chain combines TRDV1 with TRDJ1, with 8 positions matching TRDD3. The CDR3 covers 18 residues. CDR1 is TSWWSYY and CDR2 is QGS in the germline V gene. The CDR3 is CALGEPRILRATGDKPIF. The CDR3 coding sequence is TGTGCTCTTGGGGAACCGCGTATCCTACGGGCCACGGGGGATAAACCCATCTTT.

The rearrangement joins TRDV1 to TRDJ1, with 11 bases identical to TRDD3. Trimming took 0 bases from V and 1 from J; bases not matched to a gene: 10. CDR1 and CDR2 from the germline V gene are TSWWSYY and QGS. This CDR3 is built from 19 residues. CDR3 residues: CALGELGSTGGYCTDKLIF. The DNA for the CDR3 is TGTGCTCTTGGGGAACTAGGGAGTACTGGGGGATATTGCACCGATAAACTCATCTTT.

This clone was picked up a small number of times. The chain has TRDV1 and TRDJ2; 10 bases are shared with TRDD3. Germline V gene sequence: CDR1 TSWWSYY, CDR2 QGS. V trimming: 6 bases; J trimming: 0 bases; junction bases outside the gene matches: 28. The CDR3 consists of 24 residues. The CDR3 sequence: CALGPWGDRRLLGGYAALTAQLFF. As DNA, the CDR3 is TGTGCTCTTGGACCTTGGGGGGACCGGCGGTTACTGGGGGGATACGCCGCTTTGACAGCACAACTCTTCTTT.

V is TRDV1 and J is TRDJ1; D uncertain. The V end was cut by 2 bases, the J end by 3 bases, with 7 bases between. The CDR3 length is 13 residues. Germline assignment: CDR1 TSWWSYY and CDR2 QGS. CDR3 protein: CALGEGPPDKLIF. CDR3 nucleotide sequence: TGTGCTCTTGGGGAAGGTCCCCCCGATAAACTCATCTTT.

This rearrangement joins TRDV1 to TRDJ1; TRDD3 matches at 7 bases. This CDR3 is 18 amino acids long. Per the germline V gene, CDR1 is TSWWSYY and CDR2 is QGS. The V gene end was trimmed by 2 bases and the J gene end by 0 bases; junction bases not matched to a gene: 12. The CDR3 nucleotides are TGTGCTCTTGGGGAATCAAGCTTAACTGGGGTCTACACCGATAAACTCATCTTT. Translating it yields CALGESSLTGVYTDKLIF.

This clone was seen a handful of times. This chain uses TRDV1 with TRDJ1; 8 positions agree with TRDD3. V lost 9 bases, J lost 0 bases, and 9 bases stayed unmatched. This CDR3 has 15 amino acids. Per the germline V gene, CDR1 is TSWWSYY and CDR2 is QGS. For the CDR3, the DNA is TGTGCTCTCGTTTCGGGGGATAAGGACACCGATAAACTCATCTTT. Residues: CALVSGDKDTDKLIF.

This clone was seen a few times. This chain uses TRDV1 with TRDJ1; 7 bases are shared with TRDD3. V was clipped by 3 bases and J by 0 bases; unmatched bases: 16. Germline assignment: CDR1 TSWWSYY and CDR2 QGS. CDR3 length: 19 residues. The CDR3 nucleotides are TGTGCTCTTGGGGAGAATTCCTCATGTGAGGGGGGATACACCGATAAACTCATCTTT. Protein: CALGENSSCEGGYTDKLIF.

This chain links TRDV1 with TRDJ1, with D possibly called TRDD2 or TRDD3 (9 bases each). Between the trimmed V and J ends, which lost 0 bases and 10 bases, there was a span of 36 bases. The CDR3 is 21 amino acids. Germline loops: CDR1 TSWWSYY, CDR2 QGS. CDR3 region: CALGELGLPTQDLGDGVGLIF. The CDR3 nucleotides are TGTGCTCTTGGGGAACTGGGCCTTCCTACTCAGGATCTGGGGGATGGAGTGGGACTCATCTTT.

This rearrangement joins TRDV1 to TRDJ1; 10 nucleotides align to TRDD3. CDR1 and CDR2 from the germline V gene are TSWWSYY and QGS. V was pared by 4 bases and J by 1 base, with 18 bases of the junction left unmatched. CDR3 length equals 20 residues. CDR3 in DNA: TGTGCTCTTGGGGGTTATAAGGGTCGTACTGGGGGATTCTGCACCGATAAACTCATCTTT. Protein: CALGGYKGRTGGFCTDKLIF.

This clone was seen only a few times. This rearrangement joins TRDV1 to TRDJ1; 7 bases are shared with TRDD2. Germline CDR1 TSWWSYY, CDR2 QGS. The CDR3 is 20 residues long. Unmatched junction bases numbered 25, after V lost 1 base and J lost 8 bases. The CDR3 region is CALGEPFLRSPGFSGGKLIF. The DNA of the CDR3 is TGTGCTCTTGGGGAACCCTTCCTCCGGTCTCCGGGGTTCTCCGGTGGAAAACTCATCTTT.

This clone appeared a few times. J is TRDJ1 and V is TRDV1; unclear D gene. Germline CDR1 reads TSWWSYY; CDR2 reads QGS. This CDR3 comprises 15 residues. The germline V and J ends were trimmed by 2 bases and 6 bases, with 16 bases remaining between them. The DNA for the CDR3 is TGTGCTCTTGGGGAAGCTTTAGGGCTTAGAAATAAACTCATCTTT. It translates to CALGEALGLRNKLIF.

This sequence joins TRDV1 and TRDJ1, with D tentatively TRDD3 (5 bases). Germline V gene data show CDR1 as TSWWSYY and CDR2 as QGS. The V gene lost 2 bases and the J gene lost 3 bases, with 19 bases spanning the gap. The length of the CDR3 is 17 residues. The CDR3 region has the DNA TGTGCTCTTGGGGAATCCCCGCCGGGAGGGATTTCCGATAAACTCATCTTT. Its translation is CALGESPPGGISDKLIF.

This clone was picked up a small number of times. The chain combines TRDV1 with TRDJ1, with TRDD3 identical over 12 bases. The CDR3 loop spans 21 amino acids. With 3 bases clipped from V and 3 bases from J, the junction kept 20 bases outside the gene matches. Germline CDR1 TSWWSYY, CDR2 QGS. The CDR3 protein is CALGDPFQKGTYWGIPDKLIF. The CDR3 DNA follows: TGTGCTCTTGGGGACCCCTTCCAAAAGGGGACTTACTGGGGGATACCCGATAAACTCATCTTT.

This clone has more than one count but fewer than ten. The V and J genes are TRDV1 and TRDJ1; D perhaps matches TRDD3 (5 bases). Trimming shortened V by 1 base and J by 0 bases, and 18 bases separated the two germline ends. This CDR3 contains 18 residues. The germline V gene has CDR1 TSWWSYY and CDR2 QGS. CDR3 region: CALGEPNHRGAYTDKLIF. The CDR3, as DNA: TGTGCTCTTGGGGAACCCAACCATAGGGGGGCCTACACCGATAAACTCATCTTT.

This rearrangement joins TRDV1 to TRDJ1; 10 nucleotides agree with TRDD3. Germline loops: CDR1 TSWWSYY, CDR2 QGS. After removal of 0 bases from V and 3 bases from J, the junction contained 25 bases not matched to a gene. The CDR3 runs 23 residues. This CDR3 reads CALGELTPKLPRRDWGMADKLIF. As DNA, the CDR3 is TGTGCTCTTGGGGAACTCACCCCCAAGCTTCCCCGGAGGGACTGGGGGATGGCCGATAAACTCATCTTT.

In its sample, this clone is medium-sized. The chain is built from TRDV2 and TRDJ3, with D possibly matching TRDD3 (5 bases). V gave up 0 bases and J gave up 0 bases, with 11 bases separating them. The CDR3 extends over 18 amino acids. Germline assignment: CDR1 GEAIGNYY and CDR2 EKD. The CDR3 DNA is TGTGCCTGTGACACCGGTACTGGTAGCTCCTGGGACACCCGACAGATGTTTTTC. Its translation is CACDTGTGSSWDTRQMFF.

The chain is built from TRDV1 and TRDJ1, with a weak D call TRDD3 (6 bases). V was trimmed by 0 bases and J by 8 bases, leaving 22 bases between them. The germline V gene has CDR1 TSWWSYY and CDR2 QGS. The CDR3 totals 17 residues. The CDR3 spells CALGELSPTSGARKLIF. DNA for the CDR3: TGTGCTCTTGGGGAACTATCGCCTACGTCTGGGGCTCGGAAACTCATCTTT.

This clone was seen a few times. This chain joins TRDV1 and TRDJ1, with 11 bases that match TRDD3. Looked up from germline, CDR1 is TSWWSYY and CDR2 is QGS. V lost 2 bases, J lost 7 bases, and 15 bases stayed unmatched. The CDR3 has 18 residues. In DNA form, the CDR3 reads TGTGCTCTTGGGGAAACTCCCCTACTGGGGGATAGAAGGGCTAAACTCATCTTT. It encodes CALGETPLLGDRRAKLIF.

The genes are TRDV1 and TRDJ1; a weak D match, TRDD3 (6 bases). CDR1 and CDR2 from the germline V gene are TSWWSYY and QGS. CDR3 size: 17 residues. V was trimmed by 4 bases and J by 1 base, leaving 19 bases between them. CDR3 amino acids: CALGGPPDVGGTDKLIF. The CDR3 nucleotides read TGTGCTCTTGGGGGACCTCCGGATGTGGGGGGCACCGATAAACTCATCTTT.

This chain connects TRDV1 to TRDJ1; tentative D call: TRDD3 (5 bases). From germline, CDR1 is TSWWSYY and CDR2 QGS. V lost 0 bases to trimming and J lost 0 bases, with 14 bases between them. This CDR3 has 17 amino acids. Here the CDR3 reads CALGELYGGYYTDKLIF. The CDR3 region has the DNA TGTGCTCTTGGGGAACTCTACGGTGGATATTACACCGATAAACTCATCTTT.

This clone has more than one count but fewer than ten. The chain has TRDV2 and TRDJ1, with a weak D call TRDD3 (5 bases). Trimming removed 0 bases from V and 0 bases from J, with 13 bases in between. The CDR3 totals 16 residues. Germline V gene sequence: CDR1 GEAIGNYY, CDR2 EKD. The CDR3 spells CACDTDGDLYTDKLIF. CDR3 bases: TGTGCCTGTGACACCGACGGGGACTTGTACACCGATAAACTCATCTTT.

This clone was seen a few times. This chain links TRDV1 with TRDJ1, with 9 bases fitting TRDD3. The CDR3 contains 19 residues. CDR1 and CDR2 (germline): TSWWSYY, QGS. Losses at the gene ends were 1 base for V and 0 bases for J; bases not matched to a gene: 12. The CDR3 nucleotides read TGTGCTCTTGGGGAACGAGTTCCTCCCTGGGGGATGCACACCGATAAACTCATCTTT. Translation gives CALGERVPPWGMHTDKLIF.